This paragraph reports one TCR beta chain. Its antigen is undetermined. This CDR3 region has 14 residues. The germline gives CDR1 MGHRA, CDR2 YSYEKL. This sample was included in a study of CXCR3-negative and CXCR3-positive naive CD8 T cells. Findings and caveats of the study: Against CXCR3-negative naive cells, CXCR3-positive naive cells showed more hydrophobic TRB CDR3s.

Via 5' RACE with UMI labels, TRB cDNA libraries were prepared. TCRdb derives one entry per CDR3 protein from the 5' RACE reads, leaving out DNA. Its table records around 63,000 distinct CDR3 sequences. Naivety in CD8+ T cells corresponded to a CD45RO-CCR7+CD27+CD95- phenotype. V gene TRBV4-1 combines with J gene TRBJ2-7; TCRdb calls TRBD2, which cannot be checked without DNA. The specimen sequenced was naive CXCR3+ CD8+ T cells from blood. Subset in this sample: CD45RO-CCR7+CD27+CD95- naive CD8+ T cells expressing CXCR3 (TNR3+). The sequence derives from a human donor in good health. Some clones in this sample may be carry-over from other donors' samples. CDR3 residues: CASSLGLASYEQYF.